This entry lists 11 T cell receptor beta chains sequenced from one sample in a study of T-cell memory formation after mild COVID-19. TCRdb fed the 5' RACE reads into MiXCR, producing one record per CDR3 protein. The table has about 140,000 distinct CDR3 sequences, more than 13% seen once; the top ten hold around 28%. Sequencing was carried out using PBMCs or a T cell subset sorted from them (not recorded which). The receptors derive from an adult woman who had mild COVID-19 (a few samples of this study predate the infection). Cell type and time point are not known.

This clonotype was seen a handful of times. The chain joins TRBV5-1 to TRBJ2-7; 14 bases agree with TRBD2. The V gene's germline CDR1 is SGHRS and CDR2 YFSETQ. After removal of 3 bases from V and 2 bases from J, the junction contained 13 bases not matched to a gene. The length of the CDR3 is 19 residues. CDR3 residues: CASSSGLAGASHNPYEQYF. CDR3 in DNA: TGCGCCAGCAGCTCGGGACTAGCGGGGGCAAGCCATAACCCCTACGAGCAGTACTTC.

V is TRBV6-5 and J is TRBJ2-2; 8 nucleotides align to TRBD2. J lost 7 bases, V lost 1 base, and 14 bases had no gene match. CDR1 MNHEY and CDR2 SVGAGI come from the germline V gene. This CDR3 has 18 residues. The CDR3 reads CASSYYIAGSPSSGELFF. The CDR3 DNA reads TGTGCCAGCAGTTACTATATAGCGGGATCTCCGTCAAGCGGGGAGCTGTTTTTT.

The chain uses TRBV9 and TRBJ2-1; the match to TRBD1 covers 7 bases. The germline V gene has CDR1 SGDLS and CDR2 YYNGEE. The CDR3 extends over 14 amino acids. V dropped 3 bases and J dropped 5; count of bases not matched to a gene: 5. CDR3 nucleotide sequence: TGTGCCAGCAGCGGACAGGGACCCCACAATGAGCAGTTCTTC. It specifies CASSGQGPHNEQFF.

The V call is TRBV20-1, the J call TRBJ2-7; the match to TRBD2 covers 7 bases. The germline V gene has CDR1 DFQATT and CDR2 SNEGSKA (reference sequence). The CDR3 sequence is 14 residues long. V lost 0 bases, J lost 3 bases, and 5 bases stayed unmatched. CDR3 in DNA: TGCAGTGCTAGAGACCTCGCGGGGGACTACGAGCAGTACTTC. Amino acids: CSARDLAGDYEQYF.

This clonotype has at least ten counts. V is TRBV11-1 and J is TRBJ2-1, with 7 bases that match TRBD2. Germline V gives CDR1 SGHAT, CDR2 FQDESV (reference sequence). The J segment lost 2 bases and the V segment lost 1 base, leaving 2 bases of the junction unmatched. There are 15 residues in the CDR3. Here the CDR3 reads CASSLGGSTYNEQFF. The DNA of the CDR3 is TGTGCCAGCAGCTTAGGCGGGAGTACCTACAATGAGCAGTTCTTC.

The rearrangement uses TRBV27 and TRBJ2-1, with 9 bases lining up with TRBD2. The V segment lost 2 bases and the J segment 4 bases; nucleotides outside the gene matches: 0. There are 14 residues in the CDR3. Germline CDR1 reads MNHEY; CDR2 reads SMNVEV (reference sequence). The CDR3 loop is CASSLLAGYNEQFF. The CDR3 DNA reads as TGTGCCAGCAGTTTACTAGCGGGATACAATGAGCAGTTCTTC.

This clonotype showed up just a few times. V usage is TRBV30 and J usage is TRBJ2-3, with 10 bases identical to TRBD1. V shed 6 bases and J 3 bases; nucleotides not matched to a gene: 18. Per the germline V gene, CDR1 is GTSNPN and CDR2 is SVGIG (reference sequence). The CDR3 covers 18 residues. CDR3 bases: TGTGCCTGTCTCCCCTCGGGGTTCGGGACAGGGGTAACAGATACGCAGTATTTT. Its translation is CACLPSGFGTGVTDTQYF.

The genes are TRBV7-8 and TRBJ2-7; TRBD1 is a possible D gene (6 bases). The CDR3 consists of 15 residues. The V gene lost 5 bases and the J gene lost 5 bases, with 19 bases spanning the gap. Germline-derived CDR1 and CDR2 are SGHVS and FQNEAQ. CDR3 protein: CASSPTPRGSHEQYF. DNA of the CDR3: TGTGCCAGCAGCCCCACCCCCAGGGGTTCCCACGAGCAGTACTTC.

This clonotype came up a few times. V is TRBV7-9 and J is TRBJ1-1; D call uncertain. The V end lost 4 bases, the J end lost 3 bases, and 27 bases lay between the germline ends. Germline CDR1 is SEHNR and CDR2 is FQNEAQ (reference sequence). CDR3 length: 19 amino acids. As DNA, the CDR3 is TGTGCCAGCAGCTACCTTAGCCTTCGACGGCGGGAAGTATACACTGAAGCTTTCTTT. Translation: CASSYLSLRRREVYTEAFF.

The genes are TRBV9 and TRBJ1-2, with D perhaps TRBD1 (6 bases). Germline CDR1 SGDLS, CDR2 YYNGEE. CDR3 length: 17 amino acids. Trimming removed 3 bases from V and 0 bases from J, with 18 bases in between. CDR3 DNA sequence: TGTGCCAGCAGCGGGGGGCAGGCCGCACTTGCTAACTATGGCTACACCTTC. It specifies CASSGGQAALANYGYTF.

This chain connects TRBV29-1 to TRBJ1-3; 8 positions agree with TRBD1. From germline, CDR1 is SQVTM and CDR2 ANQGSEA. The CDR3 consists of 14 residues. The V segment lost 4 bases and the J segment 2 bases; nucleotides outside the gene matches: 4. The CDR3 region has the DNA TGCAGCGTTGTGACAGGGGTGGCTGGAAACACCATATATTTT. It specifies CSVVTGVAGNTIYF.